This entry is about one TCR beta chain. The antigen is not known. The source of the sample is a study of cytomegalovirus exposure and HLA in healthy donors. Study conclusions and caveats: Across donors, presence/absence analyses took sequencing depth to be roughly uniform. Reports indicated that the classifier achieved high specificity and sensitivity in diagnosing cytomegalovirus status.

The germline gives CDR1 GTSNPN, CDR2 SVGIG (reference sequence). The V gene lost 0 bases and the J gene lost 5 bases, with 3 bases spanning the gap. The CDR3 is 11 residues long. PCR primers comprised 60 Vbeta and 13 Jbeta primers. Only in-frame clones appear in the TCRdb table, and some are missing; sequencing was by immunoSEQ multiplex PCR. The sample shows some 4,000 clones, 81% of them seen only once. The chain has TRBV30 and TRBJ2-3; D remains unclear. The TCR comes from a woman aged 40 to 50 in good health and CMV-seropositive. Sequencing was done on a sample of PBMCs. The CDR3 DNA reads TGTGCCTGGAGTGTCTTAGATACGCAGTATTTT. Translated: CAWSVLDTQYF.